What follows are 21 T cell receptor beta chains derived from one specimen sequenced in a study of breast tumors, draining lymph nodes, adjacent tissues. TCRdb analysed the multiplex PCR reads with MiXCR anew, one entry per CDR3 protein. This table holds approximately 230,000 distinct CDR3 sequences, less than 35% found once. The lymph nodes were axillary draining lymph nodes from breast cancer patients. Material for sequencing was axillary lymph node tissue. The receptor set was obtained from a female donor with breast cancer. Some clones in this sample may be carry-over from other donors' samples.

This clonotype came up many times. This rearrangement joins TRBV20-1 to TRBJ1-6; maybe TRBD1 (6 bases). V gave up 0 bases and J gave up 2 bases, with 14 bases separating them. Germline lookup yields CDR1 DFQATT and CDR2 SNEGSKA (reference sequence). The CDR3 is 17 residues long. CDR3 region: CSARDKGGRAYNSPLHF. CDR3 nucleotides: TGCAGTGCTAGAGATAAGGGGGGAAGGGCCTATAATTCACCCCTCCACTTT.

This clonotype has at least ten counts. The CDR3 here is CASSPSIWTSGRASSSYNEQFF. Written as DNA, the CDR3 is TGCGCCAGCAGCCCATCTATTTGGACTAGCGGGAGGGCCTCGAGCTCCTACAATGAGCAGTTCTTC. V is TRBV5-1 and J is TRBJ2-1, with 15 bases fitting TRBD2. Germline V gene lookup returns CDR1 SGHRS and CDR2 YFSETQ. Trimming cost V 4 bases and J 0 bases; bases outside gene matches: 17. The CDR3 sequence is 22 residues long. The whole variable domain, remainder taken from reference TRBV5-1 and TRBJ2-1, is KAGVTQTPRYLIKTRGQQVTLSCSPISGHRSVSWYQQTPGQGLQFLFEYFSETQRNKGNFPGRFSGRQFSNSRSEMNVSTLELGDSALYLCASSPSIWTSGRASSSYNEQFFGPGTRLTVL.

The chain carries TRBV14 and TRBJ1-3, with 11 bases aligning to TRBD1. Germline V gene sequence: CDR1 SGHDN, CDR2 FVKESK. V was pared by 1 base and J by 4 bases, with 3 bases of the junction left unmatched. CDR3 size: 16 residues. This chain's CDR3 is CASSQVGTGGGNTIYF. The CDR3 DNA reads as TGTGCCAGCAGCCAAGTTGGGACAGGGGGGGGAAACACCATATATTTT.

This chain uses TRBV7-2 with TRBJ1-5, with 11 bases matching TRBD1. V gave up 1 base and J gave up 0 bases; unmatched junction bases: 5. In germline, CDR1 is SGHTA, CDR2 FQGNSA. This CDR3 region has 18 residues. The DNA of the CDR3 is TGTGCCAGCAGCTTAGGAGGACAGGGGGCAGGTAGCAATCAGCCCCAGCATTTT. It specifies CASSLGGQGAGSNQPQHF.

The rearrangement links TRBV20-1 to TRBJ1-4; D is possibly TRBD1 (5 bases). Germline V gene sequence: CDR1 DFQATT, CDR2 SNEGSKA (reference sequence). The V end was cut by 6 bases, the J end by 5 bases, with 13 bases between. The CDR3 loop spans 13 amino acids. The CDR3 bases are TGCAGTGCCCTGTGGGGCCTAAATGAAAAACTGTTTTTT. This gives the protein CSALWGLNEKLFF.

The chain carries TRBV9 and TRBJ2-3; D may be TRBD2 (6 bases). This CDR3 comprises 17 residues. V was pared by 3 bases and J by 6 bases, with 23 bases between. The V gene's germline CDR1 is SGDLS and CDR2 YYNGEE. The chain's CDR3 is CASSAGRRIVGGDTQYF. Here the CDR3 DNA reads TGTGCCAGCAGCGCTGGCAGGAGGATAGTTGGGGGGGATACGCAGTATTTT.

This clonotype was observed at least ten times. The junction departs from germline at one end; a sequencing error may be responsible. The V gene is TRBV7-7, the J gene TRBJ2-3, with TRBD2 matching 13 bases. The CDR3 contains 17 residues. Looked up from germline, CDR1 is SSHAT and CDR2 is FNYEAQ (reference sequence). DNA for the CDR3: TGTGCTAGCAGCGAAGGACTAGCGGGAGCTACCACAGATACGCAGTATTTT. Its translation is CASSEGLAGATTDTQYF.

The chain links TRBV27 to TRBJ2-1; unclear D gene. The CDR3 covers 13 residues. Trimming pared 9 bases from V and 5 bases from J, leaving 14 bases between. Looked up from germline, CDR1 is MNHEY and CDR2 is SMNVEV (reference sequence). The CDR3 bases are TGTGCCAGGAGAAGACCGACCAACAATGAGCAGTTCTTC. Protein product: CARRRPTNNEQFF.

This clonotype has more than one count but fewer than ten. This sequence joins TRBV5-8 and TRBJ2-3, with 7 bases that match TRBD1. This CDR3 contains 14 residues. J gave up 4 bases and V 4 bases, and 6 bases lay outside the gene matches. Germline V gives CDR1 SGHTS, CDR2 YDEGEE. The DNA of the CDR3 is TGTGCCAGCAGCCGACAGGGTCGAGCAGATACGCAGTATTTT. This encodes CASSRQGRADTQYF.

Ten or more counts support this clonotype. The gene calls are TRBV2 and TRBJ1-2; D is unresolved. The CDR3 is 13 residues long. Trimming cost V 5 bases and J 4 bases, with 11 bases left between them. Germline assignment: CDR1 SNHLY and CDR2 FYNNEI. The CDR3 spells CASSLIVGYGYTF. The CDR3 nucleotides are TGTGCCAGCAGTCTGATTGTCGGCTATGGCTACACCTTC.

This clonotype has ten or more counts. The chain employs TRBV20-1 and TRBJ2-1; 12 bases align to TRBD2. The trim removed 1 base at V and 6 bases at J, leaving 7 bases unmatched. The germline V gene encodes CDR1 DFQATT and CDR2 SNEGSKA (reference sequence). The CDR3 sequence is 16 residues long. The CDR3 bases are TGCAGTGCTAGAGCCCCTCTAGCGGGAGGGCCCAATGAGCAGTTCTTC. This gives the protein CSARAPLAGGPNEQFF.

The V call is TRBV6-6, the J call TRBJ2-7; 8 positions agree with TRBD1. The ends lost 10 bases at V and 3 bases at J; junction bases unmatched: 11. Germline CDR1 MNHNY, CDR2 SVGAGI (reference sequence). This CDR3 comprises 14 residues. In DNA, the CDR3 is TGTGCCACCGCACAGGGGGACGGGAACTACGAGCAGTACTTC. Encoded protein: CATAQGDGNYEQYF.

This clonotype was seen repeatedly, ten times or more. The chain is built from TRBV7-2 and TRBJ2-1, with TRBD2 matching 10 bases. Germline loops: CDR1 SGHTA, CDR2 FQGNSA. This CDR3 spans 16 amino acids. J gave up 6 bases and V 2 bases, and 7 bases lay outside the gene matches. The CDR3 nucleotides are TGTGCCAGCAGCTTATCAGCGGGGGGGAACCCCAATGAGCAGTTCTTC. Its translation: CASSLSAGGNPNEQFF.

This clonotype was observed at least ten times. V is TRBV5-1 and J is TRBJ1-3, with 7 nucleotides matching TRBD1. This CDR3 has 15 amino acids. Germline lookup yields CDR1 SGHRS and CDR2 YFSETQ. The trim removed 0 bases at V and 2 bases at J, leaving 2 bases unmatched. The CDR3 region has the DNA TGCGCCAGCAGCTTGGCCGGGACAGCTGGAAACACCATATATTTT. Translated, it gives CASSLAGTAGNTIYF.

The chain links TRBV6-6 to TRBJ2-7, with 7 bases identical to TRBD1. This CDR3 has 14 amino acids. J gave up 5 bases and V 6 bases, and 10 bases lay outside the gene matches. Looked up from germline, CDR1 is MNHNY and CDR2 is SVGAGI (reference sequence). The CDR3 loop reads CASRHRDSRHEQYF. Here the CDR3 DNA reads TGTGCCAGCAGACACCGGGACAGTCGCCACGAGCAGTACTTC.

This clonotype showed up many times. The chain employs TRBV5-1 and TRBJ2-5, with TRBD2 identical over 8 bases. The CDR3 sequence is 15 residues long. Trimming took 1 base from V and 5 from J; bases not matched to a gene: 7. Germline CDR1 reads SGHRS; CDR2 reads YFSETQ. The CDR3 DNA reads as TGCGCCAGCAGCTTGTTCGGGAGGGCCGGGGAGACCCAGTACTTC. As protein: CASSLFGRAGETQYF.

Here the CDR3 DNA reads TGTGCCAGCAGCCAAGGGGCGGGGAATTCACCCCTCCACTTT. Protein product: CASSQGAGNSPLHF. V usage is TRBV5-5 and J usage is TRBJ1-6; D is perhaps TRBD1 (5 bases). The length of the CDR3 is 14 residues. From germline, CDR1 is SGHKS and CDR2 YYEKEE (reference sequence). The V gene lost 4 bases and the J gene lost 7 bases, with 12 bases spanning the gap.

This clonotype was counted ten times or more. V is TRBV7-2 and J is TRBJ2-5, with D tentatively TRBD2 (7 bases). This CDR3 is 13 amino acids long. Germline CDR1 reads SGHTA; CDR2 reads FQGNSA. The V and J ends lost 5 bases and 5 bases respectively, with 12 bases between them. The CDR3 DNA follows: TGTGCCAGCAGCCCAGGGAGGGGGGAGACCCAGTACTTC. This gives the protein CASSPGRGETQYF. Combining the CDR3 with reference TRBV7-2 and TRBJ2-5 gives the whole variable domain GAGVSQSPSNKVTEKGKDVELRCDPISGHTALYWYRQSLGQGLEFLIYFQGNSAPDKSGLPSDRFSAERTGGSVSTLTIQRTQQEDSAVYLCASSPGRGETQYFGPGTRLLVL.

This clonotype has a handful of counts. The chain carries TRBV3-1 and TRBJ2-5; 10 bases map to TRBD2. The germline V gene has CDR1 LGHDT and CDR2 YNNKEL (reference sequence). With V trimmed by 2 bases and J by 1 base, 7 bases remained unmatched. This CDR3 has 17 amino acids. The CDR3 loop reads CASSQSRPSGGQETQYF. In nucleotides, the CDR3 is TGTGCCAGCAGCCAAAGTCGGCCTAGCGGGGGCCAAGAGACCCAGTACTTC.

V is TRBV20-1 and J is TRBJ1-2; D is possibly TRBD1 (6 bases). V shed 1 base and J shed 3 bases, with 12 bases lying between them. CDR3 length equals 14 residues. Germline assignment: CDR1 DFQATT and CDR2 SNEGSKA (reference sequence). In DNA, the CDR3 is TGCAGTGCTAGAGTCGAGGGGGGCGACTATGGCTACACCTTC. Translating gives CSARVEGGDYGYTF.

The table lists this clonotype with many counts. The chain carries TRBV24-1 and TRBJ2-3; D might be TRBD2 (5 bases). With 0 bases removed from V and 4 bases from J, the gap between germline ends came to 10 bases. Germline lookup yields CDR1 KGHDR and CDR2 SFDVKD. The CDR3 has 15 residues. In DNA form, the CDR3 reads TGTGCCACCAGTGATTTGGGGAGCGTCTCAGATACGCAGTATTTT. This encodes CATSDLGSVSDTQYF.